Listed below are T cell receptor beta chains from one sample, sequenced in a study of Tregs in tolerant kidney transplant recipients. Clones were sequenced by immunoSEQ multiplex PCR, and TCRdb holds only the in-frame ones, with some missing. The sample includes under 95,000 clones, about 91% seen only once; the top ten take approximately 0.35%. This specimen was Tregs from blood, taken before the transplant. The receptors derive from a human donor who received a combined kidney and bone marrow transplant. The CDR3 runs from the conserved cysteine through the conserved F or W. A D gene is named only where the DNA matches it firmly. Not every row has a clone size; where given, it reads once, few, many or a size class.

j_call,clone_size,d_call,v_call,cdr3_aa,cdr3_nt
TRBJ2-4,NA,NA,TRBV5-5,CASSLVPTGSIQYF,TGTGCCAGCAGCTTGGTCCCCACAGGGAGCATTCAGTACTTC
TRBJ2-3,NA,TRBD2,TRBV11-3,CASSFSGTSGRAGTQYF,TGTGCCAGCAGCTTCTCCGGGACTAGCGGGAGGGCCGGTACGCAGTATTTT
TRBJ2-7,once,TRBD1,TRBV7-2,CASRLGRDREQYF,TGTGCCAGCAGACTAGGCCGGGACAGGGAGCAGTACTTC
TRBJ2-2,NA,TRBD1,TRBV7-6,CASSLVRGRDTGELFF,TGTGCCAGCAGCTTAGTGAGGGGGCGGGACACCGGGGAGCTGTTTTTT
TRBJ2-7,NA,TRBD2,TRBV18,CASSPGLAGTYEQYF,TGTGCCAGCTCCCCCGGACTAGCGGGCACCTACGAGCAGTACTTC
TRBJ2-5,NA,NA,TRBV7-8,CASSFSGGIETQYF,TGTGCCAGCAGCTTTAGTGGGGGCATAGAGACCCAGTACTTC
TRBJ2-1,NA,NA,TRBV5-1,CASRARSGDEQFF,TGCGCCAGCAGAGCCCGGTCCGGGGATGAGCAGTTCTTC
TRBJ1-2,NA,TRBD1,TRBV29-1,CSVGTGSYGYTF,TGCAGCGTTGGGACAGGGAGTTATGGCTACACCTTC
TRBJ2-1,NA,TRBD1,TRBV30,CAWSKGLGGAEQFF,TGTGCCTGGAGTAAGGGCTTAGGGGGCGCTGAGCAGTTCTTC
TRBJ2-1,NA,NA,TRBV12-2,CASRLTGLADYNEQFF,TGTGCAAGTCGCTTAACGGGTCTAGCGGATTACAATGAGCAGTTCTTC
TRBJ2-7,NA,NA,TRBV6-5,CASSFWGPHSYEQYF,TGTGCCAGCAGTTTTTGGGGGCCCCACTCCTACGAGCAGTACTTC
TRBJ2-7,once,TRBD1,TRBV6-5,CAAGQGTYEQYF,TGTGCCGCGGGACAGGGGACCTACGAGCAGTACTTC
TRBJ1-1,NA,NA,TRBV28,CASVRGQLNTEAFF,TGTGCCAGCGTGAGAGGACAGTTGAACACTGAAGCTTTCTTT
TRBJ1-1,NA,NA,TRBV5-1,CASNIGLSHNTEAFF,TGCGCCAGCAACATTGGGCTCTCGCATAACACTGAAGCTTTCTTT
TRBJ2-2,NA,TRBD1,TRBV9,CASSLRGQIDTGELFF,TGTGCCAGCAGCCTCCGGGGACAGATAGACACCGGGGAGCTGTTTTTT
TRBJ1-2,NA,NA,TRBV11-2,CAVRETNYGYTF,TGTGCCGTCAGAGAAACTAACTATGGCTACACCTTC
TRBJ2-5,NA,NA,TRBV5-6,CASSLGGRHQETQYF,TGTGCCAGCAGCTTGGGGGGCAGGCACCAAGAGACCCAGTACTTC
TRBJ2-7,NA,TRBD1,TRBV5-1,CASSFWTGALYEQYF,TGCGCCAGCAGCTTTTGGACAGGGGCTCTCTACGAGCAGTACTTC
TRBJ2-7,NA,TRBD1,TRBV19,CASSKTGVEQYF,TGTGCCAGTAGTAAGACAGGGGTCGAGCAGTACTTC
TRBJ2-3,NA,NA,TRBV10-3,CAISDFRGGDTQYF,TGTGCCATCAGTGATTTCAGGGGCGGAGATACGCAGTATTTT
TRBJ2-7,NA,NA,TRBV28,CASRETGSYSDEQYF,TGTGCCAGTAGAGAGACAGGATCTTACTCTGACGAGCAGTACTTC
TRBJ1-3,NA,NA,TRBV15,CATSRDVVSGNTIYF,TGTGCCACCAGCAGAGACGTCGTCTCTGGAAACACCATATATTTT
TRBJ2-4,few,TRBD1,TRBV7-2,CASSLRDRKNIQYF,TGTGCCAGCAGCTTACGGGACAGGAAAAACATTCAGTACTTC
TRBJ2-3,NA,NA,TRBV11-3,CASSLGKGEITDTQYF,TGTGCCAGCAGCTTAGGGAAGGGCGAGATAACAGATACGCAGTATTTT
TRBJ2-3,NA,NA,TRBV4-3,CASSQVGEDTQYF,TGCGCCAGCAGCCAAGTGGGAGAAGATACGCAGTATTTT
TRBJ2-6,few,NA,TRBV29-1,CSVWGAGANVLTF,TGCAGCGTTTGGGGCGCCGGGGCCAACGTCCTGACTTTC
TRBJ2-5,NA,TRBD2,TRBV15,CATSRDDQREARGETQYF,TGTGCCACCAGCAGAGACGACCAGCGGGAGGCGAGAGGAGAGACCCAGTACTTC
TRBJ1-5,NA,NA,TRBV6-5,CASSLTGTSNQPQHF,TGTGCCAGCAGTCTTACAGGGACCAGCAATCAGCCCCAGCATTTT
TRBJ2-7,NA,NA,TRBV5-8,CASSLGLREGTEQYF,TGTGCCAGCAGCTTGGGATTGAGGGAAGGAACCGAGCAGTACTTC
TRBJ2-5,NA,NA,TRBV29-1,CSVEPVIVTPGHYQETQYF,TGCAGCGTTGAACCCGTGATCGTGACTCCCGGACACTACCAAGAGACCCAGTACTTC
TRBJ2-2,NA,TRBD1,TRBV2,CASSATRDRAGELFF,TGTGCCAGCAGCGCAACGAGGGACAGGGCCGGGGAGCTGTTTTTT
TRBJ2-3,NA,TRBD2,TRBV5-6,CASSLGLAGDPSTDTQYF,TGTGCCAGCAGCTTGGGACTAGCGGGTGACCCTAGCACAGATACGCAGTATTTT
TRBJ1-1,NA,NA,TRBV28,CASREYRVQDTEAFF,TGTGCCAGCAGAGAATACAGGGTCCAAGACACTGAAGCTTTCTTT
TRBJ1-1,NA,NA,TRBV11-2,CASSLGQGENTEAFF,TGTGCCAGCAGCTTAGGGCAGGGCGAGAACACTGAAGCTTTCTTT
TRBJ2-1,NA,TRBD2,TRBV5-4,CASSHSGSGEQFF,TGTGCCAGCAGCCACAGCGGGAGTGGGGAGCAGTTCTTC
TRBJ2-3,NA,NA,TRBV28,CASSFRADTQYF,TGTGCCAGCAGTTTCCGGGCAGATACGCAGTATTTT
TRBJ1-5,NA,NA,TRBV6-1,CASTHTGRVEQPQHF,TGTGCCAGCACTCATACCGGAAGGGTGGAGCAGCCCCAGCATTTT
TRBJ2-7,NA,NA,TRBV6-4,CASGGGGFYEQYF,TGTGCCAGCGGAGGGGGGGGGTTTTACGAGCAGTACTTC
TRBJ2-2,NA,TRBD1,TRBV25-1,CASSEYKRTGAGELFF,TGTGCCAGCAGTGAATATAAAAGGACAGGGGCCGGGGAGCTGTTTTTT
TRBJ2-7,NA,NA,TRBV28,CASSPPPNRYEQYF,TGTGCCAGCAGCCCCCCCCCGAATCGGTACGAGCAGTACTTC
TRBJ2-3,NA,NA,TRBV25-1,CASSESKGVYTDTQYF,TGTGCCAGCAGTGAGAGTAAAGGGGTCTACACAGATACGCAGTATTTT